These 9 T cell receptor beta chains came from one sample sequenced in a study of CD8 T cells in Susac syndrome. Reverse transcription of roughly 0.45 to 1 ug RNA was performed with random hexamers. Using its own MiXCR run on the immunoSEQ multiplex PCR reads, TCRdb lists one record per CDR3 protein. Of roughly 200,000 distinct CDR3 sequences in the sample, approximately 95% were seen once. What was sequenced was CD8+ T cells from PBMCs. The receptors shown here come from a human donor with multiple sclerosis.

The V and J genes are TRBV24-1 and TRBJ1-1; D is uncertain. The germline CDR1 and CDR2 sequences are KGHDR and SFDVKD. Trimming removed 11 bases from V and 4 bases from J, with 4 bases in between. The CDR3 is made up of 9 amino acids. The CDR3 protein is CASLTEAFF. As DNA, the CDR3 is TGTGCCAGCCTCACTGAAGCTTTCTTT.

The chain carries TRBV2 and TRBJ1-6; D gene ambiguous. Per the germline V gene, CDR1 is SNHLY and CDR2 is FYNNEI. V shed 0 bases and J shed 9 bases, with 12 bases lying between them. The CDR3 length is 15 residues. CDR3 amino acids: CASSEAAGRSSPLHF. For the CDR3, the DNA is TGTGCCAGCAGTGAAGCGGCGGGTCGGTCTTCACCCCTCCACTTT.

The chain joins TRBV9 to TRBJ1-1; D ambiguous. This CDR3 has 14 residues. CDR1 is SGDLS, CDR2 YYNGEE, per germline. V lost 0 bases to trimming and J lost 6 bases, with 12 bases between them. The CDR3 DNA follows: TGTGCCAGCAGCGTAGAGGGAGATGACTCTGAAGCTTTCTTT. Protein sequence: CASSVEGDDSEAFF.

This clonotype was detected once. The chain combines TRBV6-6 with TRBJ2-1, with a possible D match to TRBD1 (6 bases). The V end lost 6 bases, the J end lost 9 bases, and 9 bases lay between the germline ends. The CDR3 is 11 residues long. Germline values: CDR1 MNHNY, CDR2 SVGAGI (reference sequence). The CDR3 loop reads CASRSQGEQFF. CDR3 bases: TGTGCCAGCAGGTCACAGGGTGAGCAGTTCTTC.

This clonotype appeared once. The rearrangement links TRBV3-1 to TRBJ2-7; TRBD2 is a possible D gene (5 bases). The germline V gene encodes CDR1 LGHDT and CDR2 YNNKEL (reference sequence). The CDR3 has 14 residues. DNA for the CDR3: TGTGCAAACACTTCTAGCAAGAGCTCCTACGAGCAGTACTTC. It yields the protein CANTSSKSSYEQYF.

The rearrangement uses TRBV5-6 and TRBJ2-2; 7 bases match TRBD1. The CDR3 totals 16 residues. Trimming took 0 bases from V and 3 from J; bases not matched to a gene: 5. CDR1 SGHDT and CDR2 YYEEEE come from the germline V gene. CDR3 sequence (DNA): TGTGCCAGCAGCTTGGAAGGGGGCACGTACACCGGGGAGCTGTTTTTT. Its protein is CASSLEGGTYTGELFF.

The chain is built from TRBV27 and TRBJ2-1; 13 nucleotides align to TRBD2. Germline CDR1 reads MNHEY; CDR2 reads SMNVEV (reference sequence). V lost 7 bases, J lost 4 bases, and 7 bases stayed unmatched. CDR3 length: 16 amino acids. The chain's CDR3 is CASIGTSGTRYNEQFF. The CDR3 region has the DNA TGTGCCAGCATTGGGACTAGCGGGACCCGATACAATGAGCAGTTCTTC.

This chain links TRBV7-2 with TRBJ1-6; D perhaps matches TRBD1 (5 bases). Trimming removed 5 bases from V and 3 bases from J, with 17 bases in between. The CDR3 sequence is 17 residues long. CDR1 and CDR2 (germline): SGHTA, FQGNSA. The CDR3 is CASSPLQAGYYNSPLHF. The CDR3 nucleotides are TGTGCCAGCAGCCCCCTACAGGCCGGGTACTATAATTCACCCCTCCACTTT.

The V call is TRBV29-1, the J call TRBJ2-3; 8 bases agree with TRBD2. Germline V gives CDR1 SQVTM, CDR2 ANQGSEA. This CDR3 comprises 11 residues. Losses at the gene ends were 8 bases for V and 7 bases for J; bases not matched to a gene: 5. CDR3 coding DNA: TGCAGCTTCCGGACTAGCAATACGCAGTATTTT. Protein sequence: CSFRTSNTQYF.